Below, 18 T cell receptor beta chains from the same sample are listed, as sequenced in a study of blood T cell repertoires in COVID-19. Profiled with immunoSEQ multiplex PCR; TCRdb holds only in-frame clones, not every one. The sample consists of more than 200,000 clones, 88% of them appearing once. The source material was peripheral blood. These receptors were obtained from a man aged 65 to 85 with acute or convalescent COVID-19.

The V gene is TRBV29-1, the J gene TRBJ1-1; TRBD1 aligns across 7 bases. The trim removed 6 bases at V and 1 base at J, leaving 11 bases unmatched. This CDR3 contains 15 residues. Germline lookup yields CDR1 SQVTM and CDR2 ANQGSEA. For the CDR3, the DNA is TGCAGCGTGTGTGGGCCAGGGGGGTCGAACACTGAAGCTTTCTTT. Residues: CSVCGPGGSNTEAFF.

The chain has TRBV5-1 and TRBJ1-5, with a weak D call TRBD1 (5 bases). The CDR3 covers 15 residues. Germline V gene data show CDR1 as SGHRS and CDR2 as YFSETQ. The V and J ends lost 0 bases and 0 bases respectively, with 7 bases between them. For the CDR3, the DNA is TGCGCCAGCAGCTTGGAGGGGCGTAGCAATCAGCCCCAGCATTTT. Its translation is CASSLEGRSNQPQHF.

This sequence joins TRBV20-1 and TRBJ1-1; weak D call: TRBD1 (6 bases). Trimming took off 3 bases at V and 1 base at J, with 9 bases between the two ends. There are 13 residues in the CDR3. From germline, CDR1 is DFQATT and CDR2 SNEGSKA (reference sequence). The DNA of the CDR3 is TGCAGTGCTAGTGGACAGCCGAACACTGAAGCTTTCTTT. Translated: CSASGQPNTEAFF.

This clone came up once. The rearrangement joins TRBV7-3 to TRBJ2-2; 7 bases match TRBD2. The CDR3 extends over 16 amino acids. Germline lookup yields CDR1 SGHTA and CDR2 FQGTGA. The trim removed 4 bases at V and 2 bases at J, leaving 7 bases unmatched. The CDR3 is CASSSPGGSNTGELFF. Here the CDR3 DNA reads TGTGCCAGCAGCTCACCGGGCGGGAGCAACACCGGGGAGCTGTTTTTT. Combining the CDR3 with reference TRBV7-3 and TRBJ2-2 gives the whole variable domain GAGVSQTPSNKVTEKGKYVELRCDPISGHTALYWYRQSLGQGPEFLIYFQGTGAADDSGLPNDRFFAVRPEGSVSTLKIQRTERGDSAVYLCASSSPGGSNTGELFFGEGSRLTVL.

V gene TRBV6-6 combines with J gene TRBJ1-5, with a weak D call TRBD1 (6 bases). The V end lost 6 bases, the J end lost 0 bases, and 15 bases lay between the germline ends. From germline, CDR1 is MNHNY and CDR2 SVGAGI (reference sequence). The CDR3 loop spans 16 amino acids. The CDR3, as DNA: TGTGCCAGCAGCCCTATACAGGGAAATAGCAATCAGCCCCAGCATTTT. Translating it yields CASSPIQGNSNQPQHF.

The chain combines TRBV7-2 with TRBJ1-2, with TRBD1 as a possible D gene (6 bases). The germline gives CDR1 SGHTA, CDR2 FQGNSA. V lost 8 bases to trimming and J lost 4 bases, with 23 bases between them. The CDR3 spans 16 residues. The CDR3 sequence: CASGRIGGAKVYGYTF. In DNA, the CDR3 is TGTGCCAGCGGGCGAATTGGGGGGGCTAAGGTCTATGGCTACACCTTC. Together with reference TRBV7-2 and TRBJ1-2, the CDR3 gives the full variable domain: GAGVSQSPSNKVTEKGKDVELRCDPISGHTALYWYRQSLGQGLEFLIYFQGNSAPDKSGLPSDRFSAERTGGSVSTLTIQRTQQEDSAVYLCASGRIGGAKVYGYTFGSGTRLTVV.

The chain has TRBV7-8 and TRBJ2-5, with 9 nucleotides matching TRBD2. Germline lookup yields CDR1 SGHVS and CDR2 FQNEAQ. The CDR3 runs 17 residues. J lost 5 bases, V lost 5 bases, and 15 bases had no gene match. The CDR3 region has the DNA TGTGCCAGCAGCGCCTCGACTAGCGGAGGGTTTCTGGAGACCCAGTACTTC. Residues: CASSASTSGGFLETQYF.

The rearrangement links TRBV4-1 to TRBJ1-2; a possible D gene is TRBD1 (5 bases). V lost 9 bases and J lost 12, with 23 bases in between. Germline loops: CDR1 MGHRA, CDR2 YSYEKL. This CDR3 spans 13 amino acids. In nucleotides, the CDR3 is TGCGCCAGTTCTGGAAAAGTCACAGGAGTCCACACCTTC. This translates into CASSGKVTGVHTF.

The chain joins TRBV15 to TRBJ2-2; 7 nucleotides match TRBD2. CDR3 length: 15 amino acids. Germline V gives CDR1 LNHNV, CDR2 YYDKDF (reference sequence). Losses at the gene ends were 11 bases for V and 4 bases for J; bases not matched to a gene: 13. The CDR3: CASRLGGAATGELFF. The CDR3 coding sequence is TGTGCCTCGCGCTTGGGAGGGGCGGCCACCGGGGAGCTGTTTTTT.

The rearrangement joins TRBV27 to TRBJ1-1; a possible D gene is TRBD1 (5 bases). Trimming removed 6 bases at V and 4 bases at J, with 9 bases between. In germline, CDR1 is MNHEY, CDR2 SMNVEV (reference sequence). The CDR3 length is 12 residues. In DNA form, the CDR3 reads TGTGCCAGCAGCCGAAGGGGCACTGAAGCTTTCTTT. Its translation is CASSRRGTEAFF.

This chain uses TRBV6-5 with TRBJ2-1; unclear D gene. The V end was cut by 5 bases, the J end by 0 bases, with 5 bases between. Germline values: CDR1 MNHEY, CDR2 SVGAGI. CDR3 length equals 13 residues. CDR3 DNA sequence: TGTGCCAGCAGTCGCAGCTCCTACAATGAGCAGTTCTTC. Translating gives CASSRSSYNEQFF.

This chain connects TRBV4-1 to TRBJ1-2, with no clear D. The CDR3 is 12 residues long. V lost 0 bases and J lost 5, with 4 bases in between. The germline V gene encodes CDR1 MGHRA and CDR2 YSYEKL. This chain's CDR3 is CASSQDSYGYTF. The CDR3 nucleotides read TGCGCCAGCAGCCAAGACAGTTATGGCTACACCTTC.

The V call is TRBV15, the J call TRBJ2-6, with TRBD1 as a possible D gene (5 bases). V gave up 5 bases and J gave up 1 base, with 15 bases separating them. The CDR3 covers 17 residues. CDR1 is LNHNV, CDR2 YYDKDF, per germline (reference sequence). Here the CDR3 DNA reads TGTGCCACCAGCGGTTCTTACAGGCTATCTGGGGCCAACGTCCTGACTTTC. Translation: CATSGSYRLSGANVLTF.

The gene calls are TRBV9 and TRBJ1-1, with D perhaps matching TRBD1 (5 bases). Trimming removed 2 bases from V and 0 bases from J, with 11 bases in between. This CDR3 is 15 amino acids long. Germline V gene data show CDR1 as SGDLS and CDR2 as YYNGEE. The CDR3 DNA reads TGTGCCAGCAGCGTGGGCGGGGGAATGAACACTGAAGCTTTCTTT. It specifies CASSVGGGMNTEAFF.

CDR3 DNA sequence: TGTGCCAGCAGCCACGGGACAGGGAGTCCTGGGGCCAACGTCCTGACTTTC. It encodes CASSHGTGSPGANVLTF. The V and J genes are TRBV7-9 and TRBJ2-6; 9 nucleotides agree with TRBD1. The CDR3 is 17 amino acids. V was clipped by 5 bases and J by 2 bases; unmatched bases: 7. Germline V gives CDR1 SEHNR, CDR2 FQNEAQ (reference sequence).

The V call is TRBV29-1, the J call TRBJ2-1; TRBD2 might be the D (6 bases). CDR1 and CDR2 (germline): SQVTM, ANQGSEA. The CDR3 sequence is 13 residues long. The germline V and J ends were trimmed by 7 bases and 6 bases, with 16 bases remaining between them. Here the CDR3 DNA reads TGCAGCGCTGAGGAGGGAGTTGGCAATGAGCAGTTCTTC. Translation: CSAEEGVGNEQFF.

The rearrangement links TRBV27 to TRBJ2-2, with D possibly being TRBD2 (6 bases). CDR1 is MNHEY and CDR2 is SMNVEV in the germline V gene (reference sequence). Trimming stripped 8 bases from V and 10 bases from J, with 20 bases between. CDR3 length: 14 amino acids. As DNA, the CDR3 is TGTGCCAGCGGACCTACCCCCCCGCGGGAGGAGCTGTTTTTT. The encoded protein is CASGPTPPREELFF.

This chain connects TRBV7-2 to TRBJ2-2, with D possibly TRBD2 on 5 matching bases. In germline, CDR1 is SGHTA, CDR2 FQGNSA. The CDR3 extends over 17 amino acids. Trimming stripped 1 base from V and 5 bases from J, with 17 bases between. CDR3 DNA sequence: TGTGCCAGCAGCTTAGTCGGCCCCACCACGGGGACCGGGGAGCTGTTTTTT. Its protein is CASSLVGPTTGTGELFF.